These 14 T cell receptor beta chains were sequenced from one sample in a study of shared clonotypes between healthy human individuals. TCRdb's copy holds only in-frame clones and misses some; the assay was immunoSEQ multiplex PCR. The table shows approximately 1.5 million clones, with around 98.5% occurring only once. Sequenced: naive CD4+ T cells sorted from blood. Subset specified: CD45RA+ positively selected. The receptors were sampled from a man aged 25 to 40 in good health.

This chain joins TRBV14 and TRBJ2-2; D may correspond to TRBD1 or TRBD2 (6 bases each). Per germline, CDR1 SGHDN and CDR2 FVKESK. The V gene lost 4 bases and the J gene lost 4 bases, with 16 bases spanning the gap. The CDR3 covers 16 residues. The CDR3 region has the DNA TGTGCCAGCAGCCCCCTCCGGGGGCGCGGCACCGGGGAGCTGTTTTTT. Its translation is CASSPLRGRGTGELFF. Full variable domain (rest looked up from reference TRBV14 and TRBJ2-2): EAGVTQFPSHSVIEKGQTVTLRCDPISGHDNLYWYRRVMGKEIKFLLHFVKESKQDESGMPNNRFLAERTGGTYSTLKVQPAELEDSGVYFCASSPLRGRGTGELFFGEGSRLTVL.

The genes are TRBV15 and TRBJ1-2; D is uncertain. V lost 0 bases, J lost 5 bases, and 7 bases lay in between. CDR1 is LNHNV and CDR2 is YYDKDF in the germline V gene (reference sequence). The CDR3 totals 13 residues. This chain's CDR3 is CATSRDPSYGYTF. Here the CDR3 DNA reads TGTGCCACCAGCAGAGATCCCTCGTATGGCTACACCTTC.

The chain carries TRBV5-1 and TRBJ1-1; D not certain. Deletions cut 0 bases from V and 6 bases from J, with 6 bases between. Germline V gene lookup returns CDR1 SGHRS and CDR2 YFSETQ. This CDR3 is built from 12 residues. CDR3 amino acids: CASSLGRAEAFF. The CDR3 DNA is TGCGCCAGCAGCTTGGGACGGGCTGAAGCTTTCTTT.

The chain carries TRBV9 and TRBJ1-3; no clear D gene. V was trimmed by 1 base and J by 8 bases, leaving 1 base between them. Germline CDR1 reads SGDLS; CDR2 reads YYNGEE. This CDR3 is built from 10 residues. The CDR3 is CASSVYTIYF. For the CDR3, the DNA is TGTGCCAGCAGCGTATACACCATATATTTT. Variable domain in full (rest from reference TRBV9 and TRBJ1-3): DSGVTQTPKHLITATGQRVTLRCSPRSGDLSVYWYQQSLDQGLQFLIQYYNGEERAKGNILERFSAQQFPDLHSELNLSSLELGDSALYFCASSVYTIYFGEGSWLTVV.

CDR3 nucleotides: TGTGCCAGCACCCTGAGGAGCGATTACTCCTACGAGCAGTACTTC. Amino acids: CASTLRSDYSYEQYF. The chain links TRBV27 to TRBJ2-7; the D is unclear. The length of the CDR3 is 15 residues. The germline V gene has CDR1 MNHEY and CDR2 SMNVEV (reference sequence). V lost 7 bases to trimming and J lost 0 bases, with 16 bases between them.

The chain is built from TRBV18 and TRBJ2-7; D not resolved. V was shortened by 3 bases and J by 6 bases, with 9 bases between the two germline ends. From germline, CDR1 is KGHSH and CDR2 LQKENI. The CDR3 contains 12 residues. CDR3 region: CASSPTVGEQYF. DNA of the CDR3: TGTGCCAGCTCACCGACCGTAGGCGAGCAGTACTTC.

This chain uses TRBV18 with TRBJ2-5, with D possibly being TRBD1 or TRBD2 (5 bases each). The V gene lost 0 bases and the J gene lost 7 bases, with 21 bases spanning the gap. The CDR3 runs to 17 residues. In germline, CDR1 is KGHSH, CDR2 LQKENI. This CDR3 is CASSPPFGTDVLGTQYF. The CDR3 DNA reads as TGTGCCAGCTCACCACCATTCGGGACCGACGTTCTGGGGACCCAGTACTTC.

In its sample, this clone was seen once. The chain joins TRBV11-3 to TRBJ2-2; the D gene is possibly TRBD2 (6 bases). This CDR3 is built from 16 residues. Germline CDR1 is SGHNT and CDR2 is YENEEA. Trimming stripped 0 bases from V and 2 bases from J, with 10 bases between. This CDR3 is CASSLDGGINTGELFF. CDR3 nucleotides: TGTGCCAGCAGCTTAGATGGCGGGATCAACACCGGGGAGCTGTTTTTT. The entire variable domain, with the rest obtained from reference TRBV11-3 and TRBJ2-2, is as follows: EAGVVQSPRYKIIEKKQPVAFWCNPISGHNTLYWYLQNLGQGPELLIRYENEEAVDDSQLPKDRFSAERLKGVDSTLKIQPAELGDSAVYLCASSLDGGINTGELFFGEGSRLTVL.

The rearrangement uses TRBV18 and TRBJ2-2; the match to TRBD1 covers 8 bases. This CDR3 has 18 residues. The V and J ends lost 4 bases and 5 bases, in that order; junction bases with no gene match: 15. Germline V CDR1 and CDR2: KGHSH, LQKENI. The CDR3 here is CASSRTGRTGRLTGELFF. The CDR3 bases are TGTGCCAGCTCACGAACAGGACGGACAGGGAGGTTAACCGGGGAGCTGTTTTTT.

V gene TRBV7-6 combines with J gene TRBJ2-3, with D perhaps TRBD1 (6 bases). Germline values: CDR1 SGHVS, CDR2 FNYEAQ. This CDR3 region has 19 residues. Trimming shortened V by 5 bases and J by 0 bases, and 24 bases separated the two germline ends. The CDR3 region has the DNA TGTGCCAGCAGCCGACAGGTCCCCGCGGCGGTGGTAAGCACAGATACGCAGTATTTT. Translating it yields CASSRQVPAAVVSTDTQYF.

The chain combines TRBV6-5 with TRBJ2-7; D may be TRBD2 (6 bases). This CDR3 spans 13 amino acids. The germline V gene encodes CDR1 MNHEY and CDR2 SVGAGI. Between the trimmed V and J ends, which lost 7 bases and 4 bases, there was a span of 14 bases. The CDR3 region has the DNA TGTGCCAGCACCAACCCCGGGGGATACGAGCAGTACTTC. It translates to CASTNPGGYEQYF.

The chain couples TRBV30 to TRBJ2-1; 12 positions agree with TRBD2. Losses at the gene ends were 5 bases for V and 4 bases for J; bases not matched to a gene: 21. The CDR3 is made up of 20 amino acids. In germline, CDR1 is GTSNPN, CDR2 SVGIG (reference sequence). CDR3 sequence: CAWAPLPPSGRALGYNEQFF. Written as DNA, the CDR3 is TGTGCCTGGGCCCCCCTCCCCCCTAGCGGGAGGGCACTTGGGTACAATGAGCAGTTCTTC.

This chain links TRBV5-6 with TRBJ1-5, with D perhaps matching TRBD1 (6 bases). The CDR3 has 16 residues. Germline CDR1 reads SGHDT; CDR2 reads YYEEEE. The ends were cut back, 0 bases at V and 0 bases at J, with 10 bases in the middle. The CDR3 region has the DNA TGTGCCAGCAGCTTGGGTCAGGGGAATAGCAATCAGCCCCAGCATTTT. Protein product: CASSLGQGNSNQPQHF.

The CDR3 nucleotides read TGCGCCAGCAGTGATATACGGGAGAGACCCTACGAGCAGTACTTC. Its protein product is CASSDIRERPYEQYF. This sequence joins TRBV10-1 and TRBJ2-7; D possibly corresponds to TRBD2 (6 bases). Germline V gene lookup returns CDR1 WNHNN and CDR2 SYGVQD (reference sequence). The CDR3 runs 15 residues. V lost 3 bases and J 2 bases, leaving 14 bases between the germline ends.